One sample yielded the 6 T cell receptor beta chains listed below, sequenced in a study of shared clonotypes between healthy human individuals. Here immunoSEQ multiplex PCR was the method, and the copy in TCRdb shows in-frame clones only, minus some. The sample lists a few million clones; approximately 94% were seen once. Sequencing was performed on naive CD4+ T cells sorted from blood. Subset denoted: CD45RA+ positively selected. These receptor sequences come from a man aged 18 to 30 in good health.

The rearrangement links TRBV6-6 to TRBJ1-2; tentative D call: TRBD1 (6 bases). This CDR3 comprises 13 residues. V was cut by 6 bases and J by 7 bases, with 15 bases left in between. The germline V gene has CDR1 MNHNY and CDR2 SVGAGI (reference sequence). The CDR3 protein is CASSPGKGGGYTF. The CDR3 bases are TGTGCCAGCAGCCCGGGGAAAGGGGGTGGCTACACCTTC.

There are a few counts of this clone. The CDR3 protein is CASSLGRRDSRSYGYTF. CDR3 nucleotides: TGCGCCAGCAGCTTGGGCCGCCGGGACAGTAGAAGCTATGGCTACACCTTC. This chain connects TRBV5-1 to TRBJ1-2, with 7 bases lining up with TRBD1. Losses at the gene ends were 0 bases for V and 4 bases for J; bases not matched to a gene: 12. CDR3 length: 17 amino acids. The germline V gene encodes CDR1 SGHRS and CDR2 YFSETQ.

This chain joins TRBV19 and TRBJ2-7; TRBD1 is a possible D gene (6 bases). In germline, CDR1 is LNHDA, CDR2 SQIVND (reference sequence). The CDR3 has 14 amino acids. The V end was cut by 6 bases, the J end by 3 bases, with 15 bases between. In DNA, the CDR3 is TGTGCCAGTAGCCCTAATGGACAGCTCTACGAGCAGTACTTC. Protein product: CASSPNGQLYEQYF. Variable domain in full (rest from reference TRBV19 and TRBJ2-7): DGGITQSPKYLFRKEGQNVTLSCEQNLNHDAMYWYRQDPGQGLRLIYYSQIVNDFQKGDIAEGYSVSREKKESFPLTVTSAQKNPTAFYLCASSPNGQLYEQYFGPGTRLTVT.

V is TRBV11-2 and J is TRBJ2-5; D unclear. V shed 7 bases and J shed 1 base, with 10 bases lying between them. The CDR3 extends over 13 amino acids. Germline V gene sequence: CDR1 SGHAT, CDR2 FQNNGV. This chain's CDR3 is CASIRGSQETQYF. CDR3 DNA sequence: TGTGCCAGCATCCGCGGCAGCCAAGAGACCCAGTACTTC.

The chain has TRBV28 and TRBJ1-1; D is ambiguous. V was pared by 10 bases and J by 5 bases, with 8 bases between. Germline-derived CDR1 and CDR2 are MDHEN and SYDVKM. This CDR3 contains 10 residues. The CDR3 DNA reads TGTGCCACCCTCCGTACTGAAGCTTTCTTT. Translation: CATLRTEAFF.

The gene calls are TRBV11-2 and TRBJ1-2, with 7 bases matching TRBD1. The J segment lost 4 bases and the V segment lost 5 bases, leaving 7 bases of the junction unmatched. Germline CDR1 reads SGHAT; CDR2 reads FQNNGV. There are 14 residues in the CDR3. CDR3 coding DNA: TGTGCCAGCAGCCAACGGGACAGCCGCTATGGCTACACCTTC. It specifies CASSQRDSRYGYTF. Full variable domain (rest looked up from reference TRBV11-2 and TRBJ1-2): EAGVAQSPRYKIIEKRQSVAFWCNPISGHATLYWYQQILGQGPKLLIQFQNNGVVDDSQLPKDRFSAERLKGVDSTLKIQPAKLEDSAVYLCASSQRDSRYGYTFGSGTRLTVV.